This section outlines one T cell receptor beta chain sequence together with its context. CDR3 length: 18 residues. V was pared by 4 bases and J by 4 bases, with 6 bases of the junction left unmatched. Germline V CDR1 and CDR2: SGHNT, YENEEA. The sample originates from a study of blood T cell repertoires in COVID-19. Across the whole study: Samples representing acute and convalescent COVID-19 were sourced from the United States, Italy and Spain. From T cells, B-cell-depleted T cells, or PBMCs came the material, which was cDNA or gDNA.

As processed by the authors: The assay estimated nucleated cells by amplifying reference gene primers. Method: immunoSEQ multiplex PCR; TCRdb's copy keeps in-frame clones and lacks some. V and J calls and clone size are those listed in that table; D and trimming were worked out from the DNA. The repertoire has about 270,000 clones, around 82% of them found once; the top ten carry 2.5% to 3.5%. Specimen: peripheral blood. The clonotype comes from a young woman with acute or convalescent COVID-19. The chain links TRBV11-3 to TRBJ2-6, with 14 positions matching TRBD2. CDR3 loop: CASSSATSGRAGANVLTF. In nucleotides, the CDR3 is TGTGCCAGCAGCTCAGCGACTAGCGGGAGGGCCGGGGCCAACGTCCTGACTTTC.